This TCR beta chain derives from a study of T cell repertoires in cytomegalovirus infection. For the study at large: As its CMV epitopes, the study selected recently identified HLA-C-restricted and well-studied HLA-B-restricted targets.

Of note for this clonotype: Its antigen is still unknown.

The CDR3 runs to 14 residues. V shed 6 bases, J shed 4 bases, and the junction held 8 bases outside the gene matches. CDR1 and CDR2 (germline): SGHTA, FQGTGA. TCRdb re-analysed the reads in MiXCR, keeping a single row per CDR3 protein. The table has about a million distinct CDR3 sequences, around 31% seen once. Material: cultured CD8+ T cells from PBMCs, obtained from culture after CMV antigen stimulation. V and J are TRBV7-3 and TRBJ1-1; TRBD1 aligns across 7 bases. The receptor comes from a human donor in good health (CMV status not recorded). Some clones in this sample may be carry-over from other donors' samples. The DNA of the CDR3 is TGTGCCAGCAGTTCAGGCGGGACAGTCACTGAAGCTTTCTTT. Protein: CASSSGGTVTEAFF.